A single TCR beta chain is shown here with its context. This CDR3 is built from 15 residues. The germline gives CDR1 SGHDN, CDR2 FVKESK. Trimming removed 1 base from V and 0 bases from J, with 8 bases in between. Sample barcodes were added at both library ends during cDNA synthesis. Via MiXCR, TCRdb re-called the 5' RACE reads, giving one row per CDR3 protein. The sample has 300,000 to 450,000 distinct CDR3 sequences, about 28% seen once. The sample belongs to a study of identical twins' blood T cells. The TCR sequence derives from a woman between 18 and 55 years old in good health. Specimen: PBMCs. J is TRBJ2-3 and V is TRBV14, with D unclear. The CDR3 loop reads CASSQGSWSTDTQYF. The CDR3 DNA reads as TGTGCCAGCAGCCAAGGAAGTTGGAGCACAGATACGCAGTATTTT.